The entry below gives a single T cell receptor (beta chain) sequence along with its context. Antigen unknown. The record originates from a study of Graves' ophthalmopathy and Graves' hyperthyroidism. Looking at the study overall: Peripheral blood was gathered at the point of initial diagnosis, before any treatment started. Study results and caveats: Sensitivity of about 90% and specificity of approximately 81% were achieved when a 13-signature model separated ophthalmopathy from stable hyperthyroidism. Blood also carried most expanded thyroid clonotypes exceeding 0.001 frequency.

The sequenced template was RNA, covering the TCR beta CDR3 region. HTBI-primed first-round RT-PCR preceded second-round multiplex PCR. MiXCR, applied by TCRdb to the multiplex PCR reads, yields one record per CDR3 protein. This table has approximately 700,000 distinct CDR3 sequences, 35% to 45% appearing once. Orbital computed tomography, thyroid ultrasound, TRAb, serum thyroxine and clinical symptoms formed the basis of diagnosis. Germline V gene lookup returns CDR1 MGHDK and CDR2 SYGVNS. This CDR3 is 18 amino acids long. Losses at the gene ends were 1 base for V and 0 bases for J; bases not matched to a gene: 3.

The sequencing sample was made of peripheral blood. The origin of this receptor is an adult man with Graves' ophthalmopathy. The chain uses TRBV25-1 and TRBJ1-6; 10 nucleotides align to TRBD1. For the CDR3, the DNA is TGTGCCAGCAGTGAATTAGGGACAGGGGTCTCCTATAATTCACCCCTCCACTTT. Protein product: CASSELGTGVSYNSPLHF.